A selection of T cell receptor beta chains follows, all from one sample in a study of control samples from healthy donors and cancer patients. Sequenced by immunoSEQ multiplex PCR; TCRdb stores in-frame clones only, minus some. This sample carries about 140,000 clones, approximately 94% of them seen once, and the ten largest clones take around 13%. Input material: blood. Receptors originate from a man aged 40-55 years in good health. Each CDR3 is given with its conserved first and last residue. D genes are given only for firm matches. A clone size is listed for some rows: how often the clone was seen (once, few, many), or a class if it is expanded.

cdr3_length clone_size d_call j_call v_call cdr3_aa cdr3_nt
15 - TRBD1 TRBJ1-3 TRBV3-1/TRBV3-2 CASSQNTGAGNTIYF TGTGCCAGCAGCCAAAACACAGGGGCTGGAAACACCATATATTTT
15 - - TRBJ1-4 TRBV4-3 CASSQEWGRGEKLFF TGCGCCAGCAGCCAAGAGTGGGGTCGCGGGGAAAAACTGTTTTTT
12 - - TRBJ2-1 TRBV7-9 CASSSSLAEQFF TGTGCCAGCAGCTCCTCCTTGGCTGAGCAGTTCTTC
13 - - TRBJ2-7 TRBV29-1 CSVKRDSTYEQYF TGCAGCGTTAAGCGGGACAGTACCTACGAGCAGTACTTC
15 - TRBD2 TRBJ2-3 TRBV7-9 CASSSPSSGGGSSYF TGTGCCAGCAGCTCCCCATCTAGCGGGGGAGGCTCAAGCTATTTT
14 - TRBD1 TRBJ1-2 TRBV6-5 CASAPDGTDYGYTF TGTGCCAGCGCACCGGATGGGACAGACTATGGCTACACCTTC
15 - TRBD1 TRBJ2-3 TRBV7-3 CASSLVGQGPDTQYF TGTGCCAGCAGCTTGGTAGGACAGGGGCCAGATACGCAGTATTTT
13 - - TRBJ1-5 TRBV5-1 CASSLHGNQPQHF TGCGCCAGCAGCCTCCACGGGAATCAGCCCCAGCATTTT
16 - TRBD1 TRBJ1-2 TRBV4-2 CASSQDSDRGNYGYTF TGTGCCAGCAGCCAAGATTCTGACAGGGGGAACTATGGCTACACCTTC
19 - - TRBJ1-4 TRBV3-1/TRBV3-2 CASSQDTPTRGGRNEKLFF TGTGCCAGCAGCCAAGACACCCCAACCCGAGGGGGAAGAAATGAAAAACTGTTTTTT
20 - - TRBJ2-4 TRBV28 CASSPEDFSRIHLAKNIQYF TGTGCCAGCAGTCCTGAGGACTTCTCCCGAATACACCTAGCCAAAAACATTCAGTACTTC
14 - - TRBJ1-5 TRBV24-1 CATSDWGANQPQHF TGTGCCACCAGTGATTGGGGGGCCAATCAGCCCCAGCATTTT
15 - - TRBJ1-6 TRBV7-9 CASSLEVGYNSPLHF TGTGCCAGCAGCTTAGAAGTAGGGTATAATTCACCCCTCCACTTT
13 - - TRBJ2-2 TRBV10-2 CASSEEYTGELFF TGCGCCAGCAGTGAGGAGTACACCGGGGAGCTGTTTTTT
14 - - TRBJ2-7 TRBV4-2 CASSQDDRDHEQYF TGTGCCAGCAGCCAAGATGATCGGGATCACGAGCAGTACTTC
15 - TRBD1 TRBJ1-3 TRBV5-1 CASSLSTGVGNTIYF TGCGCCAGCAGCTTGTCGACAGGGGTAGGAAACACCATATATTTT
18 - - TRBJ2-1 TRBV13 CASSSDPPSDRHYNEQFF TGTGCCAGCAGCTCCGACCCCCCTAGCGATAGACACTACAATGAGCAGTTCTTC
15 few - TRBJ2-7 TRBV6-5 CASSYSRHSNYEQYF TGTGCCAGCAGTTACTCTCGGCATTCGAACTACGAGCAGTACTTC
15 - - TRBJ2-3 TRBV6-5 CASSYWGGHTDTQYF TGTGCCAGCAGTTACTGGGGGGGCCACACAGATACGCAGTATTTT
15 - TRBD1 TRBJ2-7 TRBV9 CASSVGTGASYEQYF TGTGCCAGCAGCGTAGGGACAGGGGCGTCCTACGAGCAGTACTTC
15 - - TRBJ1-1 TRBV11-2 CASSLDRGVGTEAFF TGTGCCAGCAGCTTAGATAGAGGTGTGGGGACTGAAGCTTTCTTT
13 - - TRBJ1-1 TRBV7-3 CASSLTANTEAFF TGTGCCAGCAGCTTGACAGCTAACACTGAAGCTTTCTTT
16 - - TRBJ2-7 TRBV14 CASSPVGGGRTYEQYF TGTGCCAGCAGCCCAGTTGGGGGCGGGCGGACCTACGAGCAGTACTTC
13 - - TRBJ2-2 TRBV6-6 CASSPPEGRELFF TGTGCCAGCAGCCCACCAGAGGGCCGGGAGCTGTTTTTT
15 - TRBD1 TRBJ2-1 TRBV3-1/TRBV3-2 CASSLDRVAYNEQFF TGTGCCAGCAGCCTAGACAGGGTTGCCTACAATGAGCAGTTCTTC
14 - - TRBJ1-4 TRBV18 CASSPPADRQKLFF TGTGCCAGCTCACCCCCGGCAGACAGACAAAAACTGTTTTTT
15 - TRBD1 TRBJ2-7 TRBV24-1 CATSDFGQGVDEQYF TGTGCCACCAGTGATTTCGGACAGGGAGTCGACGAGCAGTACTTC
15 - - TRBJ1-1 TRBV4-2 CASSQEGAGGTEAFF TGTGCCAGCAGCCAGGAAGGAGCCGGTGGCACTGAAGCTTTCTTT
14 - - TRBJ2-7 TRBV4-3 CASSQEPRNYEQYF TGCGCCAGCAGCCAAGAGCCCAGAAACTACGAGCAGTACTTC
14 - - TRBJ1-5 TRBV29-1 CSVETGAAQGAQHF TGCAGCGTTGAAACCGGGGCAGCCCAAGGGGCCCAGCATTTT
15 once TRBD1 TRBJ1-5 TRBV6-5 CASSLDRPSNQPQHF TGTGCCAGCAGTTTGGACAGGCCTAGCAATCAGCCCCAGCATTTT
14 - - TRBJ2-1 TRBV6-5 CASSFSETFNEQFF TGTGCCAGCAGTTTTTCCGAGACGTTCAATGAGCAGTTCTTC
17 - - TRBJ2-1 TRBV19 CASSPSPKFRSYNEQFF TGTGCCAGTAGTCCTAGCCCCAAGTTTCGGTCCTACAATGAGCAGTTCTTC
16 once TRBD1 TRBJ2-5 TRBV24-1 CATSDTTGTGGETQYF TGTGCCACCAGTGATACAACCGGGACAGGGGGTGAGACCCAGTACTTC
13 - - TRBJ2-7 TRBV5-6 CASSPGRGGEQYF TGTGCCAGCAGCCCCGGACGGGGCGGCGAGCAGTACTTC
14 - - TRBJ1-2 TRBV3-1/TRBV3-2 CASSPTSRGQGYTF TGTGCCAGCAGCCCAACCTCACGGGGACAAGGCTACACCTTC
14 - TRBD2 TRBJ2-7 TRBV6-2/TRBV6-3 CASSPTSVTYEQYF TGTGCCAGCAGCCCGACTAGCGTAACCTACGAGCAGTACTTC
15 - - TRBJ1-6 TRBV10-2 CASVRGDIPNSPLHF TGCGCCAGCGTTCGGGGGGACATACCTAATTCACCCCTCCACTTT
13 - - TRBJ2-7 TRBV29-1 CSVNGQGLYEQYF TGCAGCGTCAACGGCCAGGGGCTCTACGAGCAGTACTTC
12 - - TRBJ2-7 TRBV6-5 CASLGPGDEQYF TGTGCCAGTTTGGGGCCGGGGGACGAGCAGTACTTC
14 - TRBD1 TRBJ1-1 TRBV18 CASSPMDRGTEAFF TGTGCCAGCTCACCTATGGACAGGGGCACTGAAGCTTTCTTT
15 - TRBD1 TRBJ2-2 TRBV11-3 CASSPGTGSTGELFF TGTGCCAGCAGCCCTGGGACAGGGTCAACCGGGGAGCTGTTTTTT
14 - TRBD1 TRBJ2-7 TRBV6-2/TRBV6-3 CASSLRGSAYEQYF TGTGCCAGCAGTCTCAGGGGGTCAGCCTACGAGCAGTACTTC
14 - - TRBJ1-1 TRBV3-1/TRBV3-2 CASSPVGWNTEAFF TGTGCCAGCAGCCCCGTGGGTTGGAACACTGAAGCTTTCTTT
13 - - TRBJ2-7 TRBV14 CASSQQEESEQYF TGTGCCAGCAGCCAACAGGAAGAAAGCGAGCAGTACTTC
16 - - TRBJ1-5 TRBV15 CATSIRSGVSNQPQHF TGTGCCACCAGCATCAGGTCTGGCGTTAGCAATCAGCCCCAGCATTTT
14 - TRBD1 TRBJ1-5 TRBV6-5 CASSLRQGNQPQHF TGTGCCAGCAGTCTGAGACAGGGTAATCAGCCCCAGCATTTT
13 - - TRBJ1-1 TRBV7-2 CASSPLGLSEAFF TGTGCCAGCAGCCCTTTAGGGCTTAGTGAAGCTTTCTTT
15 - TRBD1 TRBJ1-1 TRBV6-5 CASSLRTGGNTEAFF TGTGCCAGCAGTCTAAGGACAGGGGGGAACACTGAAGCTTTCTTT
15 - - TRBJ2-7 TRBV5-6 CASSRDDNSGYEQYF TGTGCCAGCAGCCGAGACGACAATTCCGGCTACGAGCAGTACTTC
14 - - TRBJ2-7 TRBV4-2 CASSPRDKAYEQYF TGTGCCAGCAGCCCCCGGGACAAAGCCTACGAGCAGTACTTC
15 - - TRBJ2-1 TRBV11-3 CASSSTPLTSNEQFF TGTGCCAGCAGCTCGACCCCCCTGACTAGCAATGAGCAGTTCTTC
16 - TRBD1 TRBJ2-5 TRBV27 CASSLYGQGAGETQYF TGTGCCAGCAGTTTATACGGACAGGGGGCAGGGGAGACCCAGTACTTC
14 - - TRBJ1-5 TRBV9 CASSLGFSNQPQHF TGTGCCAGCAGCCTAGGGTTTAGCAATCAGCCCCAGCATTTT
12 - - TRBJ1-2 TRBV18 CASSYDDYGYTF TGTGCCAGCTCATACGACGACTATGGCTACACCTTC